This TCR beta chain was recorded in a study of blood T cell repertoires in COVID-19. Looking at the study overall: The United States, Italy and Spain were the sources of the acute and convalescent COVID-19 samples. From T cells, B-cell-depleted T cells, or PBMCs came the material, which was cDNA or gDNA.

As originally analysed: From reference gene primer amplification, estimates of nucleated cell counts were derived. TCRdb keeps only in-frame clones here, not all; method: immunoSEQ multiplex PCR. V and J calls and clone size come straight from that table; D and trimming were deduced from the DNA. The sample includes 180,000 or so clones, around four fifths seen only once; the top ten take 10% to 15%. Donors in Cohort 3 who had recovered were those with two negative PCRs, healthcare professional clearance, or resolution of their symptoms. The receptor's source is an older woman who had recovered from COVID-19. The sample taken for sequencing was PBMCs or T cells enriched from blood (not recorded which).

CDR3 loop: CASSLGGPGEAFF. The CDR3 DNA sequence: TGCGCCAGCAGCTTGGGGGGGCCGGGGGAAGCTTTCTTT. This chain links TRBV5-1 with TRBJ1-1; a possible D gene is TRBD1 (6 bases). Germline V CDR1 and CDR2: SGHRS, YFSETQ. V lost 0 bases, J lost 8 bases, and 11 bases lay in between. The CDR3 runs 13 residues.